This T cell receptor beta chain was obtained from a study of CD8 T cells in ankylosing spondylitis. There are a few counts of this clonotype. As yet, its antigen is unknown. Findings and caveats of the study: Earlier studies detected some motif variants in reactive arthritis synovial fluid and blood. The authors reported significant enrichment of disease-linked clones in matched ankylosing spondylitis synovial fluid. A TCR beta motif made of under 10 highly homologous variants seemed typical of ankylosing spondylitis blood. CD8+ disease-linked clones were present at relatively low frequencies in blood.

By quantitative 5'-RACE with molecular barcodes, the TCR beta libraries were made. Each CDR3 protein gets one entry after TCRdb re-called the 5' RACE reads with MiXCR. Of a few hundred thousand distinct CDR3 sequences in the sample, around 20% were seen once. The receptor's source is a male donor with ankylosing spondylitis. Sequencing used blood, either unsorted or a sorted T cell fraction (not recorded which).

In DNA, the CDR3 is TGTGCCAGCAGCTACGGGAACGAGCTGTACAATGAGCAGTTCTTC. Amino acids: CASSYGNELYNEQFF. The chain employs TRBV7-2 and TRBJ2-1; weak D call: TRBD2 (5 bases). The CDR3 extends over 15 amino acids. With 4 bases removed from V and 4 bases from J, the gap between germline ends came to 14 bases. Germline loops: CDR1 SGHTA, CDR2 FQGNSA.